The rows below give T cell receptor beta chains drawn from one sample of a study of T-cell reconstitution after alpha-beta-depleted transplantation in children. TCRdb analysed the PCR reads with MiXCR anew, one entry per CDR3 protein. The sample carries about 640,000 distinct CDR3 sequences, approximately 13% recorded once. Material: PBMCs, mostly from graft donor cells, obtained 360 days after TCRalphabeta/CD19-depleted stem cell transplant. These receptors all stem from a male patient between 10 and 17 years old who had a stem cell transplant for acute myeloid leukemia, so the T cells may come from the graft donor. Each CDR3 is given with its conserved first and last residue. The D gene is left open where the match is weak. Size is stated for part of the rows, as once, few or many counts, or as a class when the clone is expanded.

TRBV3-1,-,TRBJ1-1,-,CASSQQGPLMNTEAFF,TGTGCCAGCAGCCAACAGGGTCCTCTCATGAACACTGAAGCTTTCTTT
TRBV3-1,-,TRBJ2-1,TRBD2,CASSEVAGGIGEQFF,TGTGCCAGCAGCGAGGTAGCGGGAGGCATTGGTGAGCAGTTCTTC
TRBV11-2,-,TRBJ2-1,-,CASTQPPLEQFF,TGTGCCAGCACCCAACCCCCCTTGGAGCAGTTCTTC
TRBV4-1,-,TRBJ2-7,-,CASSLSGRTTSSYEQYF,TGCGCCAGCAGCTTATCCGGACGGACTACTAGCTCCTACGAGCAGTACTTC
TRBV7-2,many,TRBJ2-7,TRBD2,CASSRLAGGGYEQYF,TGTGCCAGCAGCAGACTAGCGGGAGGTGGGTACGAGCAGTACTTC
TRBV21-1,few,TRBJ2-1,-,CASSYRERGNEQFF,TGTGCCAGCAGCTACCGGGAGCGGGGCAATGAGCAGTTCTTC
TRBV30,few,TRBJ2-7,-,CAWSKRVGATGLSYEQYF,TGTGCCTGGAGTAAACGGGTGGGGGCAACGGGCCTTTCCTACGAGCAGTACTTC
TRBV6-2/TRBV6-3,-,TRBJ2-3,TRBD2,CASSTPSSRGSWADTQYF,TGTGCCAGCAGTACCCCCTCCTCTCGCGGGAGTTGGGCAGATACGCAGTATTTT
TRBV29-1,few,TRBJ2-1,TRBD2,CSVNLAGNEQFF,TGCAGCGTTAACCTAGCGGGCAATGAGCAGTTCTTC
TRBV6-6,-,TRBJ1-2,-,CASSYPREDGYTF,TGTGCCAGCAGTTACCCCAGGGAGGATGGCTACACCTTC
TRBV7-9,few,TRBJ2-7,TRBD2,CASSFTSTSGSPGEQYF,TGTGCCAGCAGCTTCACCTCGACTAGCGGGAGCCCCGGCGAGCAGTACTTC
TRBV20-1,once,TRBJ2-3,TRBD2,CCATRLAGEGGTDTQYF,TGCTGTGCTACCCGGCTAGCGGGAGAGGGTGGCACAGATACGCAGTATTTT
TRBV20-1,many,TRBJ2-3,TRBD1,CSAMGQATDTQYF,TGCAGTGCCATGGGACAGGCCACAGATACGCAGTATTTT
TRBV4-2,-,TRBJ2-1,-,CASSQESVSEQFF,TGTGCCAGCAGCCAAGAGTCAGTAAGCGAGCAGTTCTTC
TRBV30,few,TRBJ2-1,-,CAWSWAGNEQFF,TGTGCCTGGAGTTGGGCAGGTAATGAGCAGTTCTTC
TRBV11-2,few,TRBJ2-6,-,CASSMGRIWRSGANVLTF,TGTGCCAGCAGCATGGGACGCATTTGGCGGTCTGGGGCCAACGTCCTGACTTTC
TRBV7-2,-,TRBJ1-5,TRBD1,CASSRQGPNQPQHF,TGTGCCAGCAGTCGACAGGGTCCAAATCAGCCCCAGCATTTT
TRBV29-1,-,TRBJ2-7,-,CSASLDLTYEQYF,TGCAGCGCCTCTTTAGACCTAACCTACGAGCAGTACTTC
TRBV11-1,few,TRBJ2-7,TRBD2,CASGPWSGRKNEQYF,TGTGCCAGCGGCCCCTGGAGCGGGAGAAAGAACGAGCAGTACTTC
TRBV4-1,few,TRBJ2-1,-,CASSQDTLGVDEQFF,TGCGCCAGCAGCCAAGACACGCTAGGGGTGGATGAGCAGTTCTTC
TRBV24-1,few,TRBJ2-1,TRBD2,CATSDFVSGYGNEQFF,TGTGCCACCAGTGATTTCGTTAGCGGGTACGGCAATGAGCAGTTCTTC
TRBV28,few,TRBJ1-6,-,CASSIAAGSPNNSPLHF,TGTGCCAGCAGTATCGCGGCAGGCAGCCCTAATAATTCACCCCTCCACTTT
TRBV12-3/TRBV12-4,few,TRBJ2-6,TRBD2,CASSLWGGSGANVLTF,TGTGCCAGCAGTTTGTGGGGGGGCTCTGGGGCCAACGTCCTGACTTTC
TRBV10-3,few,TRBJ2-7,TRBD2,CAIGRLAATYEQYF,TGTGCCATCGGTCGCCTAGCGGCAACCTACGAGCAGTACTTC
TRBV18,few,TRBJ2-3,-,CASSPVWDTSTDTQYF,TGTGCCAGCTCACCAGTGTGGGATACTAGCACAGATACGCAGTATTTT
TRBV7-9,few,TRBJ2-1,TRBD2,CASSLPGTSVGNEQFF,TGTGCCAGCAGCTTGCCCGGGACTAGCGTGGGAAATGAGCAGTTCTTC
TRBV12-3/TRBV12-4,many,TRBJ2-3,-,CASSFFKSADTQYF,TGTGCCAGCAGTTTCTTTAAGAGCGCAGATACGCAGTATTTT
TRBV27,-,TRBJ2-7,-,CASSQDSLGAYEQYF,TGTGCCAGCAGCCAGGACTCCCTGGGGGCCTACGAGCAGTACTTC
TRBV28,-,TRBJ1-3,-,CASSRQVLSGNTIYF,TGTGCCAGCAGTAGACAGGTACTCTCTGGAAACACCATATATTTT
TRBV9,few,TRBJ2-7,-,CASSVVTGPPGEQYF,TGTGCCAGCAGCGTAGTTACAGGGCCGCCTGGCGAGCAGTACTTC
TRBV4-2,-,TRBJ2-1,TRBD2,CASSQGAASGIGYNEQFF,TGTGCCAGCAGCCAAGGCGCGGCTAGCGGGATTGGTTACAATGAGCAGTTCTTC
TRBV29-1,-,TRBJ1-1,TRBD1,CSALTGTHTEAFF,TGCAGCGCCCTGACAGGGACTCACACTGAAGCTTTCTTT
TRBV5-1,many,TRBJ2-2,-,CASSFRTTPNTGELFF,TGCGCCAGCAGCTTCCGGACTACCCCGAACACCGGGGAGCTGTTTTTT
TRBV7-3,few,TRBJ2-1,-,CASSSLRRVYNEQFF,TGTGCCAGCAGCTCCCTGCGGCGAGTCTACAATGAGCAGTTCTTC
TRBV21-1,many,TRBJ2-7,-,CASSKIYEQYF,TGTGCCAGCAGCAAAATTTACGAGCAGTACTTC
TRBV20-1,few,TRBJ2-5,-,CSARNPNGIAAKETQYF,TGCAGTGCTAGAAACCCCAATGGGATAGCGGCCAAAGAGACCCAGTACTTC
TRBV28,few,TRBJ1-5,TRBD1,CASSFFTGTGEGLISNQPQHF,TGTGCCAGCAGTTTTTTTACCGGGACAGGGGAAGGGTTAATTAGCAATCAGCCCCAGCATTTT
TRBV5-6,few,TRBJ2-1,TRBD2,CAGSRPRLAHNEQFF,TGTGCCGGCAGCCGGCCTAGACTAGCCCACAATGAGCAGTTCTTC
TRBV27,few,TRBJ2-7,-,CASSLTRGRLYEQYF,TGTGCCAGCAGCCTTACCCGGGGCAGACTCTACGAGCAGTACTTC
TRBV18,-,TRBJ2-1,-,CASSPPGRNYNEQFF,TGTGCCAGCTCACCACCGGGGAGGAACTACAATGAGCAGTTCTTC
TRBV28,-,TRBJ1-4,-,CASSLVPNEKLFF,TGTGCCAGCAGTTTGGTACCTAATGAAAAACTGTTTTTT
TRBV13,few,TRBJ2-1,TRBD2,CASSRTSGWDGNEQFF,TGTGCCAGCAGCCGTACTAGCGGGTGGGATGGCAATGAGCAGTTCTTC
TRBV29-1,many,TRBJ2-7,TRBD2,CSVGPRREDEQYF,TGCAGCGTGGGCCCTAGGCGGGAGGACGAGCAGTACTTC
TRBV20-1,-,TRBJ2-2,-,CSARDFKGIGNGELFF,TGCAGTGCTAGAGATTTTAAGGGGATAGGGAACGGGGAGCTGTTTTTT